This entry describes one T cell receptor beta chain. The antigen it binds to is not known. It has no much larger one-base neighbor in the sample; base qualities were not kept. The junction carries 11 bases between V and J, which are trimmed by 5 bases and 0 bases respectively. CDR1 and CDR2 (SNHLY, FYNNEI) derive from the germline V gene. The CDR3 runs 15 residues from the cysteine to the phenylalanine. Just CDR3 DNA is preserved here, 45 bases in frame from base 1. TCRB CDR3 sequencing used the immunoSEQ assay on genomic DNA. Regarding the original processing steps: Published virus-specific TCRB sequences were compared with patient CD8+ clones larger than 1%, and only a few matches were found. Nothing other than productive TCRB rearrangements was included in the analyses. Clonality was expressed as a Shannon entropy-based productive clonality index, with each clone defined by a unique TCRB CDR3 sequence. Repertoire overlap between two samples was calculated from the template counts of each clone relative to total templates per sample. V-gene usage from TCRB sequencing and V-gene usage measured by flow cytometry were correlated (Spearman r of over 0.6). Imported from immuneACCESS, the table was reduced by TCRdb to in-frame sequences with V and J called. These copies leave out some clones; in studies compared against another copy, an unresolved V gene accounts for under half, and the cause of the remainder is not known. V and J calls plus clone size are reproduced from that table; the DNA served to infer D and trimming. Recorded for this sample are around 15,000 clones; more than 70% of them occurred a single time. The ten top clones hold about 14% of the sample.

CD4+ and CD8+ cells were isolated by positive magnetic bead selection on an AutoMACS, and purity was checked by flow cytometry. After a first flow cytometry screen using a TCR V beta antibody panel, clonal expansions were characterized through TCRB deep sequencing of sorted CD8+ fractions. Peripheral blood mononuclear cells were obtained using density gradient separation with Ficoll-Paque PLUS. DNA from CD4-enriched, CD8-enriched or PBMC samples was extracted using Nucleospin Tissue or Tissue XS kits and then quantified on a Qubit 2.0 fluorometer. This sample stems from a study of somatic mutations in cytotoxic T cells in rheumatoid arthritis (dated by TCRdb to 2017 to 2019). Regarding the complete study: Before any treatment started and right after they were diagnosed, patients gave peripheral blood samples (around 29 ml EDTA). Sorted V beta1+ cells also underwent TCRB sequencing, and some V beta antibody-stained T-cell populations were flow-sorted at nearly 100% purity on a FACSAria II or Sony SH800. Whether expanded CD8+ T-cell clones in untreated, newly diagnosed rheumatoid arthritis carry somatic mutations was the study question, and clonality was characterized with TCRB deep sequencing. A total of 60 to 80 rheumatoid arthritis patients and roughly 18 healthy controls underwent TCRB deep sequencing. Patients and controls did not essentially differ in median age, which was nearly identical between the groups. Findings and caveats that apply to the study as a whole: The finding that TRBV07 was slightly underrepresented in patients was left unadjusted for multiple comparisons. Rheumatoid arthritis patients and age-matched healthy controls did not significantly differ in CD8+ T-cell clonality. In about an eighth of the roughly 65 patients, more than 20% of CD8+ cells belonged to the largest CD8+ clone, while several identical CD8+ TCRB sequences were shared between blood and synovial fluid. The expanded CD8+ clones had unknown antigen targets, and not appearing in virus-specific databases did not rule out that they were virus-specific. CD8+ clonality increased with age in patients (Spearman r ≈ 0.46) but not in healthy controls.

This TCR was recovered from an adult with rheumatoid arthritis. What was sequenced was CD8+ T cells sorted from blood. This sequence uses TRBV2 and TRBJ2-1; the D gene lacks a confident call. The DNA reads as follows: TGTGCCAGCAGTTCGACTCCCAGCTCCTACAATGAGCAGTTCTTC. Translated, this gives CASSSTPSSYNEQFF.